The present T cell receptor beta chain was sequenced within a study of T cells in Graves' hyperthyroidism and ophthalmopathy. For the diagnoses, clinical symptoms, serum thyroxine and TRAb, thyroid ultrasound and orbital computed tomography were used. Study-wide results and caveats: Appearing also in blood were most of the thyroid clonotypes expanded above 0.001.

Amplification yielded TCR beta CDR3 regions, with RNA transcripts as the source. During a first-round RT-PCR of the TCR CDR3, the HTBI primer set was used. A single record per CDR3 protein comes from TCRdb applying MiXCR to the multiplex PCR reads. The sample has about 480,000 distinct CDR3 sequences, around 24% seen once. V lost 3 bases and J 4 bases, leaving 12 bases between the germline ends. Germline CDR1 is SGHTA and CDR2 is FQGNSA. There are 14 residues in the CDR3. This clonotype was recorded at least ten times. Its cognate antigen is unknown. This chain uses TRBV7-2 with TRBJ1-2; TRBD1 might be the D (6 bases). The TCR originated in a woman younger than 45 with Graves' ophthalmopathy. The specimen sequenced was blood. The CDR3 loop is CASSFTGTTYGYTF. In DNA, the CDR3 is TGTGCCAGCAGCTTTACAGGGACGACCTATGGCTACACCTTC.